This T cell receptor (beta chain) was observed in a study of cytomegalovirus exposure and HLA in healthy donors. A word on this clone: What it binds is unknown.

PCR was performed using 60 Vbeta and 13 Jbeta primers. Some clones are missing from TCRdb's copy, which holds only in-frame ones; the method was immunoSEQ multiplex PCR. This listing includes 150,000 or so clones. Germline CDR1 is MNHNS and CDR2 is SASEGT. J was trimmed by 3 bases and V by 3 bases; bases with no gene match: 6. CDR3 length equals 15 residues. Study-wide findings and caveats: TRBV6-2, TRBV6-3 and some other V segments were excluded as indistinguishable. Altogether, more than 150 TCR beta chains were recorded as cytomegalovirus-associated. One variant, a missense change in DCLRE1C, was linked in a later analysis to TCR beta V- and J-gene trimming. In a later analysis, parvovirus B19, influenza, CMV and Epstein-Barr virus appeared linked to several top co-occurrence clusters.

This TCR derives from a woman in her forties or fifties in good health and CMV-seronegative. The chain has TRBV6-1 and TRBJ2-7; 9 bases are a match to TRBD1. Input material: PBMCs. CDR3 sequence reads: CASSDAGTGYYEQYF. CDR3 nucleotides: TGTGCCAGCAGTGATGCTGGGACAGGGTACTACGAGCAGTACTTC.